This T cell receptor (beta chain) was captured by sequencing in a study of cytomegalovirus exposure and HLA in healthy donors. Study summary: Findings of an earlier analysis included roughly 120 million unique TCR beta sequences from around 180 million T cells.

This clone was detected only a few times. The PCR had 60 Vbeta and 13 Jbeta primers. Generated by immunoSEQ multiplex PCR, the TCRdb table keeps only in-frame clones and is missing some. The repertoire includes 97,000 or so clones, about two thirds of them detected once, and under 3% sits in the top ten. The CDR3 covers 15 residues. Germline trimming cut 3 bases from V and 0 bases from J; bases unmatched to any gene: 5. The germline V gene has CDR1 SGHTA and CDR2 FQGNSA. The chain joins TRBV7-2 to TRBJ2-7; 7 positions agree with TRBD1. This receptor was obtained from a man between 45 and 60 years old in good health and CMV-seronegative. Sequenced sample: PBMCs. The CDR3 is CASSFDRVSSYEQYF. CDR3 nucleotides: TGTGCCAGCAGCTTCGACAGGGTCAGCTCCTACGAGCAGTACTTC.